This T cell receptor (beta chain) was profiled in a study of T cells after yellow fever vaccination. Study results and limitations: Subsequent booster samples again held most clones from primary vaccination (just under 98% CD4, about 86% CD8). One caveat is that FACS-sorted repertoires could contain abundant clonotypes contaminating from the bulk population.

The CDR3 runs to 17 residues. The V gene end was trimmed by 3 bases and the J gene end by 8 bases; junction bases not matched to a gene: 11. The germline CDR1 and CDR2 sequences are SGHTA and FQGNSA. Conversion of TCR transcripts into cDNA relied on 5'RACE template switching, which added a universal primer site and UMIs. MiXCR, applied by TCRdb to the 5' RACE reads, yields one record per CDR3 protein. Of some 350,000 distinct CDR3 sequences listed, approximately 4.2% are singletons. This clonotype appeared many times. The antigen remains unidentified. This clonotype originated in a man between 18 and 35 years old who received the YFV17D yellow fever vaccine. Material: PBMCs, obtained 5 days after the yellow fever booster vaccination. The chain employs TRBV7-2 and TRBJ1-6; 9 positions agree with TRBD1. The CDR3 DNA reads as TGTGCCAGCAGCTTCCCGGGACAGGGCCTTCTAGATTCACCCCTCCACTTT. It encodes CASSFPGQGLLDSPLHF.